The 11 T cell receptor beta chains reported below all come from one sample, sequenced in a study of beta chain features in type 1 diabetes. These receptors have no known antigen. The whole isolated RNA underwent reverse transcription, so sequencing captured expressed TCRB transcripts. TCRdb keeps only in-frame clones here, not all; method: immunoSEQ multiplex PCR. The profile covers 240,000 or so clones, with approximately 14% appearing a single time and 0.019% taken by the ten largest. Study results and caveats: In all four CD4+ subsets, TCRB CDR3 length was significantly, moderately reduced in type 1 diabetes.

Source material: naive CD4+ T cells from blood. All receptors derive from a man aged 30-40 years with type 1 diabetes.

V and J are TRBV5-1 and TRBJ1-3; D may be TRBD1 (6 bases). V shed 0 bases and J shed 3 bases, with 16 bases lying between them. The CDR3 extends over 17 amino acids. Germline CDR1 and CDR2: SGHRS and YFSETQ. The CDR3 DNA is TGCGCCAGCAGCTTGGAGGGCAGGGGCAGACTTGGAAACACCATATATTTT. It translates to CASSLEGRGRLGNTIYF.

This clone was detected only a few times. The CDR3 loop is CASSQGNSRGTGTDTQYF. CDR3 sequence (DNA): TGCGCCAGCAGCCAAGGGAACTCCAGGGGCACTGGGACAGATACGCAGTATTTT. The chain couples TRBV4-1 to TRBJ2-3, with D perhaps TRBD1 (6 bases). Trimming took 1 base from V and 3 from J, leaving 20 bases between them. The germline V gene encodes CDR1 MGHRA and CDR2 YSYEKL. This CDR3 region has 18 residues.

This clone was seen a handful of times. V gene TRBV7-6 combines with J gene TRBJ2-7; D possibly corresponds to TRBD1 (6 bases). The CDR3 spans 13 residues. The ends were cut back, 5 bases at V and 2 bases at J, with 10 bases in the middle. The germline gives CDR1 SGHVS, CDR2 FNYEAQ. CDR3 residues: CASSHRVTYEQYF. The CDR3 DNA reads as TGTGCCAGCAGCCACAGGGTGACCTACGAGCAGTACTTC.

The rearrangement joins TRBV4-1 to TRBJ1-5; a weak D match, TRBD1 (6 bases). The CDR3 covers 17 residues. V lost 0 bases and J 3 bases, leaving 15 bases between the germline ends. Per germline, CDR1 MGHRA and CDR2 YSYEKL. The CDR3 reads CASSQEGRTADNQPQHF. CDR3 DNA: TGCGCCAGCAGCCAAGAGGGCAGGACAGCGGACAATCAGCCCCAGCATTTT.

This clone was detected a few times. The chain has TRBV4-1 and TRBJ1-5; D is ambiguous. V shed 0 bases and J shed 7 bases, with 7 bases lying between them. The CDR3 covers 13 residues. Looked up from germline, CDR1 is MGHRA and CDR2 is YSYEKL. CDR3 DNA: TGCGCCAGCAGCCAAGATCGTGTCCAGCCCCAGCATTTT. Encoded protein: CASSQDRVQPQHF.

A word on this clone: Other DNA sequences within the sample encode an identical CDR3. The V gene is TRBV5-1, the J gene TRBJ2-3, with 8 bases that match TRBD2. The CDR3 length is 15 residues. With V trimmed by 0 bases and J by 1 base, 1 base remained unmatched. The germline V gene encodes CDR1 SGHRS and CDR2 YFSETQ. CDR3: CASSLAGGRTDTQYF. In nucleotides, the CDR3 is TGCGCCAGCAGCTTGGCGGGGGGGCGCACAGATACGCAGTATTTT.

The chain is built from TRBV14 and TRBJ2-3; 8 bases are shared with TRBD2. Per germline, CDR1 SGHDN and CDR2 FVKESK. This CDR3 has 16 residues. V was pared by 1 base and J by 4 bases, with 7 bases of the junction left unmatched. CDR3 region: CASSQGAGGASDTQYF. The CDR3 DNA reads as TGTGCCAGCAGCCAAGGGGCCGGGGGGGCCTCAGATACGCAGTATTTT.

This clone was seen a handful of times. The chain couples TRBV4-1 to TRBJ2-3; D might be TRBD1 (6 bases). Germline values: CDR1 MGHRA, CDR2 YSYEKL. The V end lost 4 bases, the J end lost 0 bases, and 14 bases lay between the germline ends. CDR3 length: 16 amino acids. The DNA of the CDR3 is TGCGCCAGCAGCCCGGGCTACAGGGTAAGCACAGATACGCAGTATTTT. This translates into CASSPGYRVSTDTQYF.

This clone appeared a few times. The chain is built from TRBV9 and TRBJ1-2; TRBD1 aligns across 10 bases. Germline V gene data show CDR1 as SGDLS and CDR2 as YYNGEE. CDR3 length: 14 residues. Germline trimming cut 3 bases from V and 8 bases from J; bases unmatched to any gene: 7. DNA of the CDR3: TGTGCCAGCAGCGGAGGACAGGGGGGCATGGGCTACACCTTC. It translates to CASSGGQGGMGYTF.

There are a few counts of this clone. V gene TRBV19 combines with J gene TRBJ1-6; no reliable D call. The CDR3 is made up of 15 amino acids. The germline V gene has CDR1 LNHDA and CDR2 SQIVND (reference sequence). V lost 5 bases and J lost 5, with 13 bases in between. CDR3 bases: TGTGCCAGTAGTTCCCAGACCGGGAATAATTCACCCCTCCACTTT. It is translated as CASSSQTGNNSPLHF.

J is TRBJ2-7 and V is TRBV29-1, with 8 bases matching TRBD1. V lost 6 bases to trimming and J lost 0 bases; unmatched junction nucleotides: 10. The CDR3 runs to 15 residues. Germline V CDR1 and CDR2: SQVTM, ANQGSEA. The CDR3 DNA reads as TGCAGCGTCCCCCCGCGGACAGGGATCTCCTACGAGCAGTACTTC. It yields the protein CSVPPRTGISYEQYF.